Sequencing of this T cell receptor beta chain was carried out in a study of cytomegalovirus exposure and HLA in healthy donors (TCRdb year 2017). Background for the entire study: According to a later analysis, the approximately 120 validation repertoires were produced on the same platform as the approximately 690 repertoires of the first cohort. The study aimed to test whether signatures of past pathogen exposure could be identified by cataloging public T cell receptors. A separate validation cohort of roughly 130 different subjects was used in addition to the approximately 640-subject first cohort. High-throughput TCR immunosequencing, statistical association of individual TCRs with disease status, and machine learning were combined to predict cytomegalovirus infection status. What the work shows at the level of the full study, not this receptor alone: Cytomegalovirus status was reported to be diagnosed by the classifier with high specificity and sensitivity in both the original and validation cohorts. Across donors, most TCR sequences were observed very rarely, whereas some public TCRs were present in many individuals. In a later analysis, TCRs clustered in the first cohort were found to also tend to co-occur in the 110 or so validation repertoires, with approximately 95% of cluster scores above 0. According to the authors, the approach could potentially be generalized to other disease states and immunological phenotypes. All 130 or so repertoires were used to score co-occurrence in the validation cohort in a later analysis, because that analysis had no HLA typing for the cohort. The study listed 164 TCR beta chains as associated with cytomegalovirus. In vitro tests confirmed that a few of the cytomegalovirus-associated TCR beta chains recognize cytomegalovirus antigens.

Note on this clone: Its cognate antigen has yet to be identified. Base quality data are lacking; no much larger clone is found one base away.

Donors formed part of the validation cohort, which comprised over a hundred subjects and was distinct from the first cohort of under 850 subjects. The CDR3 spans 11 residues, from the cysteine through the phenylalanine. The sequence is cut down to CDR3 DNA, 33 bases in frame from base 1. From the germline V gene (reference sequence), CDR1 is GTSNPN and CDR2 is SVGIG. Deletion took 3 bases off V and 7 bases off J, with a span of 9 bases between the germline ends. Library prep was done by the immunoSEQ multiplex PCR assay. The authors' analysis ran thus. A statistical classification framework was developed to diagnose cytomegalovirus status using the catalog of TCR beta chain sequences. In its TCRdb copy, this immuneACCESS table keeps in-frame sequences only and misses some clones. Where compared with another copy, unresolved V genes explain less than half of these, and the others have no known cause. V and J calls and clone size are as listed in that table; D and trimming were resolved from the DNA. The sample contains over 200,000 clones, around four fifths of them found a single time. The ten largest account for around 5.5% of the sample.

The chain uses TRBV30 and TRBJ2-5; the D gene is not confidently resolved. The sequence came from a woman between 18 and 30 years old in good health and CMV-seronegative. The sample taken for sequencing was PBMCs. The DNA is TGTGCCTGGAGGGAGCTTGGGACCCAGTACTTC. It encodes CAWRELGTQYF.